This T cell receptor (beta chain) was sequenced during a study of PD-L1 blockade in urothelial cancer. Study at large: Blood analysis took place 3 weeks (second dose) and 6 weeks after treatment start.

Regarding this clone: No antigen is known for it.

Time point here: peripheral blood 6 weeks after treatment start. Study-level results: Larger 3-week expansion of tumor-associated blood clones was seen in durable-benefit patients.

Sequenced by immunoSEQ multiplex PCR; TCRdb stores in-frame clones only, minus some. Of 40,000 to 55,000 clones listed, about 88% are singletons. There are 14 residues in the CDR3. V trimming: 5 bases; J trimming: 7 bases; junction bases outside the gene matches: 8. CDR1 KGHSH and CDR2 LQKENI come from the germline V gene. Sequencing used PBMCs, obtained around atezolizumab (anti-PD-L1) treatment. This clonotype originated in a man between 60 and 75 years old with urothelial cancer. The chain couples TRBV18 to TRBJ2-7; 10 positions agree with TRBD1. The CDR3 here is CASSYGQGEGEQYF. CDR3 nucleotide sequence: TGTGCCAGCTCATACGGACAGGGGGAAGGTGAGCAGTACTTC. Filled out from reference TRBV18 and TRBJ2-7, the complete variable domain reads NAGVMQNPRHLVRRRGQEARLRCSPMKGHSHVYWYRQLPEEGLKFMVYLQKENIIDESGMPKERFSAEFPKEGPSILRIQQVVRGDSAAYFCASSYGQGEGEQYFGPGTRLTVT.